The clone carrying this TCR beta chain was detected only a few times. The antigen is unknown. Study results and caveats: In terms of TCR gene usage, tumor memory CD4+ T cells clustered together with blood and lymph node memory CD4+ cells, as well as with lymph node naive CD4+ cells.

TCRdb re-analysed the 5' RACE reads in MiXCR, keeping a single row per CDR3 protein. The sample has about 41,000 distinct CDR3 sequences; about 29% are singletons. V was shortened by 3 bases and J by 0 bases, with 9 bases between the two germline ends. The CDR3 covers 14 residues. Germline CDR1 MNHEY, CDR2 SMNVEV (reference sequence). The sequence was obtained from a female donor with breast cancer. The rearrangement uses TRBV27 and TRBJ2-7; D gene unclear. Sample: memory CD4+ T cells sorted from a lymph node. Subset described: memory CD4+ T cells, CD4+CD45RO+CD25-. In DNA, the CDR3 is TGTGCCAGCAGTTTCCATCAAAACTCCTACGAGCAGTACTTC. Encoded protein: CASSFHQNSYEQYF.